Shown below are 32 T cell receptor beta chains from a single sample sequenced in a study of T cells in tuberculosis. The time point here: new active TB diagnosis, blood taken before or within 7 days of starting treatment. Generated by immunoSEQ multiplex PCR, the TCRdb table keeps only in-frame clones and is missing some. The table lists around 49,000 clones, about 95% of them singletons. The specimen comprised PBMCs, sampled at tuberculosis diagnosis. These receptor sequences come from an adult with tuberculosis.

V is TRBV5-4 and J is TRBJ1-1; D not certain. Germline-derived CDR1 and CDR2 are SGHNT and YYREEE (reference sequence). The ends were cut back, 2 bases at V and 6 bases at J, with 17 bases in the middle. The CDR3 has 15 residues. CDR3 sequence reads: CASSFQAVVGAEAFF. The CDR3 DNA follows: TGTGCCAGCAGCTTCCAGGCGGTTGTGGGAGCTGAAGCTTTCTTT.

The chain uses TRBV5-1 and TRBJ2-7, with D possibly TRBD2 on 6 matching bases. The CDR3 is 15 amino acids. Germline CDR1 SGHRS, CDR2 YFSETQ. V dropped 4 bases and J dropped 1 base, with 15 bases sitting between them. DNA for the CDR3: TGCGCCAGCAGCGCTACCATCGCGGGGTCCTACGAGCAGTACTTC. This encodes CASSATIAGSYEQYF.

The V call is TRBV7-9, the J call TRBJ2-7; D is perhaps TRBD1 (5 bases). V shed 2 bases and J shed 5 bases, with 19 bases lying between them. Germline V lookup: CDR1 SEHNR, CDR2 FQNEAQ (reference sequence). The CDR3 totals 16 residues. The CDR3 protein is CASSLNMAGIKNEQYF. CDR3 nucleotide sequence: TGTGCCAGCAGCTTAAATATGGCAGGGATAAAGAACGAGCAGTACTTC.

This CDR3 reads CASSFMGSTGELFF. CDR3 coding DNA: TGTGCCAGCAGCTTTATGGGGAGCACCGGGGAGCTGTTTTTT. This rearrangement joins TRBV7-2 to TRBJ2-2, with a possible D match to TRBD2 (5 bases). The germline CDR1 and CDR2 sequences are SGHTA and FQGNSA. V lost 3 bases to trimming and J lost 4 bases, with 9 bases between them. The CDR3 runs 14 residues.

The chain carries TRBV7-2 and TRBJ2-3; 10 bases are a match to TRBD1. The germline V gene encodes CDR1 SGHTA and CDR2 FQGNSA. With 4 bases clipped from V and 4 bases from J, the junction kept 11 bases outside the gene matches. The CDR3 spans 17 residues. The CDR3 loop is CASSYPSTGGGSDTQYF. The CDR3 bases are TGTGCCAGCAGCTATCCCTCGACAGGGGGCGGGTCAGATACGCAGTATTTT.

The J gene is TRBJ2-1, the V gene TRBV14; the match to TRBD1 covers 10 bases. This CDR3 has 23 residues. With 4 bases clipped from V and 0 bases from J, the junction kept 24 bases outside the gene matches. Germline values: CDR1 SGHDN, CDR2 FVKESK. The CDR3 DNA reads TGTGCCAGCAGCCCAATCATGGGGGACAGGGGAGTCAAGCTCGGCCCCTCCTACAATGAGCAGTTCTTC. It encodes CASSPIMGDRGVKLGPSYNEQFF.

This chain connects TRBV9 to TRBJ1-2; D unclear. The CDR3 sequence is 14 residues long. CDR1 is SGDLS, CDR2 YYNGEE, per germline. Between the trimmed V and J ends, which lost 3 bases and 5 bases, there was a span of 14 bases. DNA of the CDR3: TGTGCCAGCAGCGAGAGCGAGGTTCTTTATGGCTACACCTTC. This gives the protein CASSESEVLYGYTF.

This chain uses TRBV7-8 with TRBJ2-7, with 9 bases lining up with TRBD2. The V gene's germline CDR1 is SGHVS and CDR2 FQNEAQ. The CDR3 runs 17 residues. V lost 4 bases, J lost 2 bases, and 12 bases stayed unmatched. CDR3 sequence reads: CASSYRTRVAGAYEQYF. Written as DNA, the CDR3 is TGTGCCAGCAGCTACCGGACTCGAGTAGCGGGAGCCTACGAGCAGTACTTC. The full variable domain, with the rest looked up from reference TRBV7-8 and TRBJ2-7, is GAGVSQSPRYKVAKRGQDVALRCDPISGHVSLFWYQQALGQGPEFLTYFQNEAQLDKSGLPSDRFFAERPEGSVSTLKIQRTQQEDSAVYLCASSYRTRVAGAYEQYFGPGTRLTVT.

V usage is TRBV6-6 and J usage is TRBJ2-5; D uncertain. CDR1 and CDR2 (germline): MNHNY, SVGAGI (reference sequence). Trimming stripped 7 bases from V and 2 bases from J, with 5 bases between. The CDR3 has 11 residues. In DNA form, the CDR3 reads TGTGCCAGCACCAGACAAGAGACCCAGTACTTC. Translation: CASTRQETQYF.

The gene calls are TRBV5-8 and TRBJ2-1; 7 nucleotides align to TRBD1. The CDR3 has 15 amino acids. Germline CDR1 is SGHTS and CDR2 is YDEGEE. Trimming at V came to 3 bases and at J to 2 bases, leaving 5 bases not matched to a gene. Here the CDR3 DNA reads TGTGCCAGCAGCTATGGGACAGTTACCTACAATGAGCAGTTCTTC. Amino acid sequence: CASSYGTVTYNEQFF.

The chain carries TRBV14 and TRBJ2-7; 8 bases are a match to TRBD2. Looked up from germline, CDR1 is SGHDN and CDR2 is FVKESK. The CDR3 runs to 14 residues. The V gene end was trimmed by 4 bases and the J gene end by 3 bases; junction bases not matched to a gene: 5. The DNA for the CDR3 is TGTGCCAGCAGCCCCCGACTAGCGTTCTACGAGCAGTACTTC. Protein: CASSPRLAFYEQYF.

This rearrangement joins TRBV2 to TRBJ2-4; tentatively, D is TRBD1 (6 bases). The CDR3 totals 15 residues. V dropped 2 bases and J dropped 6 bases, with 14 bases sitting between them. From germline, CDR1 is SNHLY and CDR2 FYNNEI. CDR3 nucleotide sequence: TGTGCCAGCAGTGAAAACACAGGGTCCTTAAACATTCAGTACTTC. Translation: CASSENTGSLNIQYF.

The chain recombines TRBV9 with TRBJ2-2; the D gene is possibly TRBD2 (5 bases). This CDR3 spans 12 amino acids. The V end was cut by 3 bases, the J end by 6 bases, with 6 bases between. Germline CDR1 is SGDLS and CDR2 is YYNGEE. The CDR3, as DNA: TGTGCCAGCAGCGGAGGGTCCGGGGAGCTGTTTTTT. Its translation: CASSGGSGELFF.

The chain has TRBV30 and TRBJ1-1; unclear D gene. This CDR3 is 13 amino acids long. Trimming cost V 4 bases and J 0 bases, with 9 bases left between them. Germline-derived CDR1 and CDR2 are GTSNPN and SVGIG (reference sequence). CDR3 nucleotides: TGTGCCTGGACTGTACGGTTGAACACTGAAGCTTTCTTT. This encodes CAWTVRLNTEAFF.

This clone was seen a handful of times. This chain connects TRBV15 to TRBJ2-1, with 7 bases matching TRBD2. V lost 0 bases, J lost 8 bases, and 13 bases stayed unmatched. This CDR3 spans 17 amino acids. From germline, CDR1 is LNHNV and CDR2 YYDKDF (reference sequence). CDR3 sequence (DNA): TGTGCCACCAGCAGAGAGGCTACGGGAGGCATTGTCGATGAGCAGTTCTTC. Translated, it gives CATSREATGGIVDEQFF.

The sample holds one count of this clone. J is TRBJ1-4 and V is TRBV30, with 7 bases that match TRBD1. CDR3 size: 14 residues. The germline gives CDR1 GTSNPN, CDR2 SVGIG (reference sequence). The J segment lost 10 bases and the V segment lost 0 bases, leaving 8 bases of the junction unmatched. CDR3 amino acids: CAWSVNRGVGKLFF. The CDR3 region has the DNA TGTGCCTGGAGTGTAAACAGGGGAGTTGGAAAACTGTTTTTT.

The chain couples TRBV5-4 to TRBJ1-4; 10 bases match TRBD1. V trimming: 4 bases; J trimming: 8 bases; junction bases outside the gene matches: 5. Per germline, CDR1 SGHNT and CDR2 YYREEE (reference sequence). This CDR3 region has 14 residues. The CDR3 DNA reads TGTGCCAGCAGCAAGGACAGGGGGAGAGAAAAACTGTTTTTT. Translated: CASSKDRGREKLFF.

This clone has more than one count but fewer than ten. The rearrangement joins TRBV1 to TRBJ2-3; the tabulated D call, TRBD2, remains unverified against the DNA. TRBV1 is a known pseudogene. CDR3 size: 15 residues. The DNA for the CDR3 is TGCACCAGCAGCCAATTTTCCCCACTCACAGATACGCAGTATTTT. It yields the protein CTSSQFSPLTDTQYF.

The chain employs TRBV5-4 and TRBJ2-2; 11 nucleotides line up with TRBD2. CDR3 size: 16 residues. Germline V gene data show CDR1 as SGHNT and CDR2 as YYREEE (reference sequence). V lost 6 bases and J lost 5; bases outside the gene matches: 9. The DNA for the CDR3 is TGTGCCAGCAAGGATAGCGGGAGGGCCTTTACCGGGGAGCTGTTTTTT. Protein product: CASKDSGRAFTGELFF.

This clone was seen just once. The V call is TRBV11-2, the J call TRBJ1-1; TRBD1 matches at 9 bases. V lost 6 bases to trimming and J lost 1 base; unmatched junction nucleotides: 0. CDR1 SGHAT and CDR2 FQNNGV come from the germline V gene. This CDR3 has 13 amino acids. The CDR3 coding sequence is TGTGCCAGCAGACAGGGGGCGAACACTGAAGCTTTCTTT. It yields the protein CASRQGANTEAFF.

The chain combines TRBV6-6 with TRBJ2-1; 10 positions match TRBD1. Germline CDR1 and CDR2: MNHNY and SVGAGI (reference sequence). V was pared by 6 bases and J by 7 bases, with 3 bases of the junction left unmatched. The CDR3 is 13 amino acids. The chain's CDR3 is CASRGQGRNEQFF. The CDR3 nucleotides are TGTGCCAGCAGGGGACAGGGGAGGAATGAGCAGTTCTTC.

The rearrangement links TRBV9 to TRBJ2-1, with 12 positions matching TRBD2. Germline CDR1 SGDLS, CDR2 YYNGEE. The CDR3 is 19 amino acids. V was clipped by 1 base and J by 5 bases; unmatched bases: 13. CDR3 coding DNA: TGTGCCAGCAGCGTAACTACTAGCGGGAGGATCCATAGAAACAATGAGCAGTTCTTC. Translated: CASSVTTSGRIHRNNEQFF.

This clone appeared a single time. The chain employs TRBV7-2 and TRBJ2-2, with 15 bases matching TRBD2. Trimming removed 5 bases from V and 3 bases from J; junction bases left unmatched: 4. The length of the CDR3 is 17 residues. Germline V gene sequence: CDR1 SGHTA, CDR2 FQGNSA. CDR3 sequence: CASSRTSGRADTGELFF. The CDR3 DNA follows: TGTGCCAGCAGCCGGACTAGCGGGAGGGCCGACACCGGGGAGCTGTTTTTT.

The J gene is TRBJ1-2, the V gene TRBV5-1; tentatively, D is TRBD1 (6 bases). This CDR3 region has 15 residues. From germline, CDR1 is SGHRS and CDR2 YFSETQ. The germline V and J ends were trimmed by 0 bases and 5 bases, with 14 bases remaining between them. The CDR3 reads CASSLGLAGDYGYTF. The CDR3 DNA follows: TGCGCCAGCAGCTTGGGACTGGCAGGGGATTATGGCTACACCTTC.

V gene TRBV27 combines with J gene TRBJ2-7; D not certain. The germline V gene encodes CDR1 MNHEY and CDR2 SMNVEV (reference sequence). V lost 1 base and J lost 4, with 8 bases in between. The CDR3 is made up of 13 amino acids. CDR3 coding DNA: TGTGCCAGCAGTTTATGGCAGACTTACGAGCAGTACTTC. Amino acids: CASSLWQTYEQYF.

The genes are TRBV28 and TRBJ2-3; D gene uncertain. Trimming cost V 6 bases and J 7 bases, with 17 bases left between them. Germline V gene sequence: CDR1 MDHEN, CDR2 SYDVKM. The CDR3 runs 14 residues. CDR3 amino acids: CASRQIPKSHTQYF. For the CDR3, the DNA is TGTGCCAGCAGACAGATTCCAAAGTCGCATACGCAGTATTTT. Full variable domain (missing parts from reference TRBV28 and TRBJ2-3): DVKVTQSSRYLVKRTGEKVFLECVQDMDHENMFWYRQDPGLGLRLIYFSYDVKMKEKGDIPEGYSVSREKKERFSLILESASTNQTSMYLCASRQIPKSHTQYFGPGTRLTVL.

The V and J genes are TRBV6-6 and TRBJ2-1, with D perhaps matching TRBD1 (6 bases). Trimming took 5 bases from V and 5 from J, leaving 16 bases between them. Germline loops: CDR1 MNHNY, CDR2 SVGAGI (reference sequence). The CDR3 sequence is 15 residues long. The CDR3: CASSGGWGGDNEQFF. The CDR3 DNA is TGTGCCAGCAGTGGGGGCTGGGGCGGAGACAATGAGCAGTTCTTC.

V is TRBV11-2 and J is TRBJ2-2, with 8 bases identical to TRBD2. CDR1 is SGHAT and CDR2 is FQNNGV in the germline V gene. The V gene end was trimmed by 0 bases and the J gene end by 6 bases; junction bases not matched to a gene: 0. There are 14 residues in the CDR3. The CDR3 spells CASSLDGRAGELFF. The CDR3 DNA is TGTGCCAGCAGCTTAGACGGGAGGGCCGGGGAGCTGTTTTTT.

Turning to this clone: The sample holds other DNA sequences that translate to the same CDR3. V and J are TRBV19 and TRBJ2-1; 7 bases match TRBD2. Trimming took 3 bases from V and 0 from J; bases not matched to a gene: 2. CDR1 and CDR2 from the germline V gene are LNHDA and SQIVND (reference sequence). This CDR3 has 15 residues. The CDR3 region is CASSMGGSSYNEQFF. CDR3 in DNA: TGTGCCAGTAGTATGGGGGGGAGCTCCTACAATGAGCAGTTCTTC.

The rearrangement uses TRBV6-1 and TRBJ2-5, with 10 bases fitting TRBD2. This CDR3 has 18 amino acids. Per germline, CDR1 MNHNS and CDR2 SASEGT. After removal of 4 bases from V and 3 bases from J, the junction contained 14 bases not matched to a gene. CDR3 protein: CASSGQDTGTSVKETQYF. CDR3 DNA sequence: TGTGCCAGCAGTGGCCAGGATACCGGGACTAGCGTAAAAGAGACCCAGTACTTC.

This sequence joins TRBV11-2 and TRBJ2-7, with a possible D match to TRBD1 (6 bases). V lost 1 base and J 2 bases, leaving 12 bases between the germline ends. Germline lookup yields CDR1 SGHAT and CDR2 FQNNGV. The CDR3 has 15 amino acids. CDR3 bases: TGTGCCAGCAGCTTAGGGGCAGGGGAGACCTACGAGCAGTACTTC. Translating it yields CASSLGAGETYEQYF.

This chain connects TRBV27 to TRBJ2-7; TRBD2 matches 11 bases. The germline V gene has CDR1 MNHEY and CDR2 SMNVEV (reference sequence). This CDR3 comprises 14 residues. V gave up 3 bases and J gave up 6 bases; unmatched junction bases: 4. The CDR3, as DNA: TGTGCCAGCAGTTTCCTAGCGGGAGGCGCCGAGCAGTACTTC. As protein: CASSFLAGGAEQYF.